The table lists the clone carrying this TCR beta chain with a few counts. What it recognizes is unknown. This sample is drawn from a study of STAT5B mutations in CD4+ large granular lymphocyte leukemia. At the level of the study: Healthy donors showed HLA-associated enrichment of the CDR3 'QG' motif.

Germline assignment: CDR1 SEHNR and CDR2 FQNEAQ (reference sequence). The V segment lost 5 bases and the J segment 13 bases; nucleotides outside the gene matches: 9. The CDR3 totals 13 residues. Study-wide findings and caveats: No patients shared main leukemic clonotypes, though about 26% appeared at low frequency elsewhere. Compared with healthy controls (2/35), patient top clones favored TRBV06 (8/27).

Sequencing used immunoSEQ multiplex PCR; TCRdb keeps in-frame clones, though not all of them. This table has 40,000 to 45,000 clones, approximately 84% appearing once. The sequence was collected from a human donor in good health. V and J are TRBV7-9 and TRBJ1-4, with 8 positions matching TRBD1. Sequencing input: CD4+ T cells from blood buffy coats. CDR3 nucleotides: TGTGCCAGCAGCCCCGGGACAGGTTCGGGACTGTTTTTT. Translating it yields CASSPGTGSGLFF.